One and the same sample provided the 22 T cell receptor beta chains below, sequenced in a study of OX40 agonist ivuxolimab in advanced cancers. Sequencing was performed with immunoSEQ multiplex PCR; in TCRdb, only in-frame clones are kept and a portion is missing. This table holds about 67,000 clones, over 75% found once. This specimen was CD4+ or CD8+ T cells sorted from blood, taken in a trial of the OX40 agonist ivuxolimab. All receptors derive from an adult with an advanced solid tumor such as melanoma, head and neck, liver or kidney cancer.

The rearrangement links TRBV19 to TRBJ2-1; a weak D match, TRBD1 (6 bases). Trimming cost V 6 bases and J 3 bases, with 15 bases left between them. The CDR3 length is 15 residues. Germline lookup yields CDR1 LNHDA and CDR2 SQIVND (reference sequence). The CDR3 DNA reads TGTGCCAGTAGACTACAGGGTATAGACTACAATGAGCAGTTCTTC. Translating gives CASRLQGIDYNEQFF.

This clone was detected only a few times. The genes are TRBV10-3 and TRBJ2-2, with TRBD1 matching 9 bases. The length of the CDR3 is 15 residues. Germline assignment: CDR1 ENHRY and CDR2 SYGVKD. V shed 6 bases, J shed 6 bases, and the junction held 8 bases outside the gene matches. Written as DNA, the CDR3 is TGTGCCATCAGGATGGGACAGGGCCGGGCCGGGGAGCTGTTTTTT. Its protein is CAIRMGQGRAGELFF.

This chain connects TRBV11-3 to TRBJ1-1; D uncertain. Germline V CDR1 and CDR2: SGHNT, YENEEA. The CDR3 length is 12 residues. Trimming took off 1 base at V and 10 bases at J, with 10 bases between the two ends. This CDR3 is CASSLVGNGAFF. In DNA form, the CDR3 reads TGTGCCAGCAGCTTAGTAGGTAACGGAGCTTTCTTT.

The chain combines TRBV10-1 with TRBJ2-1; 9 nucleotides match TRBD1. CDR3 length: 15 amino acids. V lost 3 bases, J lost 8 bases, and 8 bases stayed unmatched. Per the germline V gene, CDR1 is WNHNN and CDR2 is SYGVQD (reference sequence). CDR3 residues: CASSDHGTGTDEQFF. As DNA, the CDR3 is TGCGCCAGCAGTGACCACGGGACAGGGACCGATGAGCAGTTCTTC.

The genes are TRBV7-8 and TRBJ2-5, with D perhaps TRBD1 (6 bases). The CDR3 contains 16 residues. Germline lookup yields CDR1 SGHVS and CDR2 FQNEAQ. Between the trimmed V and J ends, which lost 0 bases and 7 bases, there was a span of 18 bases. The CDR3 is CASSLASGTNAGTQYF. CDR3 nucleotides: TGTGCCAGCAGCTTAGCGTCAGGGACAAACGCCGGGACCCAGTACTTC.

This clone came up a few times. The J gene is TRBJ1-2, the V gene TRBV28; TRBD1 might be the D (5 bases). The V gene lost 10 bases and the J gene lost 1 base, with 13 bases spanning the gap. Germline CDR1 reads MDHEN; CDR2 reads SYDVKM. The CDR3 runs 13 residues. The CDR3, as DNA: TGTGCCACAGCCCTACAGGTTAACTATGGCTACACCTTC. Amino acid sequence: CATALQVNYGYTF.

The table lists this clone with a few counts. The rearrangement joins TRBV19 to TRBJ1-5; TRBD1 might be the D (5 bases). CDR3 length: 15 amino acids. Germline CDR1 reads LNHDA; CDR2 reads SQIVND (reference sequence). V was clipped by 4 bases and J by 3 bases, with 13 bases between them. The CDR3 here is CASSTRDGHNQPQHF. CDR3 in DNA: TGTGCCAGTAGTACCCGGGACGGCCACAATCAGCCCCAGCATTTT.

The genes are TRBV7-9 and TRBJ2-1, with 13 bases identical to TRBD2. CDR1 is SEHNR, CDR2 FQNEAQ, per germline (reference sequence). The CDR3 is 19 residues long. The trim removed 4 bases at V and 0 bases at J, leaving 9 bases unmatched. CDR3 protein: CASSSTSGRRPSSYNEQFF. CDR3 bases: TGTGCCAGCAGCTCGACTAGCGGGAGGCGCCCCAGCTCCTACAATGAGCAGTTCTTC.

This rearrangement joins TRBV5-1 to TRBJ2-3; D remains ambiguous. CDR1 is SGHRS and CDR2 is YFSETQ in the germline V gene. Trimming cost V 0 bases and J 0 bases, with 8 bases left between them. The CDR3 is 15 residues long. CDR3 sequence: CASSLGVASTDTQYF. The CDR3 coding sequence is TGCGCCAGCAGCTTGGGTGTGGCTAGCACAGATACGCAGTATTTT.

The chain links TRBV5-4 to TRBJ2-2; 7 nucleotides agree with TRBD1. Germline assignment: CDR1 SGHNT and CDR2 YYREEE (reference sequence). Trimming took 4 bases from V and 4 from J; bases not matched to a gene: 7. This CDR3 comprises 15 residues. CDR3 sequence reads: CASSGSTGATGELFF. The CDR3 region has the DNA TGTGCCAGCAGCGGATCTACAGGGGCCACCGGGGAGCTGTTTTTT.

This clone appeared a single time. CDR3 nucleotides: TGTGCCAGTAGTATTGGGACAGGGGGCTCTACGCAGTATTTT. This gives the protein CASSIGTGGSTQYF. The chain links TRBV19 to TRBJ2-3; 12 positions agree with TRBD1. CDR3 size: 14 residues. V lost 3 bases and J lost 8; bases outside the gene matches: 3. CDR1 and CDR2 from the germline V gene are LNHDA and SQIVND (reference sequence).

The J gene is TRBJ1-4, the V gene TRBV2; unclear D gene. Deletions cut 7 bases from V and 4 bases from J, with 7 bases between. Germline lookup yields CDR1 SNHLY and CDR2 FYNNEI. CDR3 length: 12 residues. CDR3 sequence (DNA): TGTGCCAGCAAACAGAGTAATGAAAAACTGTTTTTT. It encodes CASKQSNEKLFF.

The chain links TRBV25-1 to TRBJ2-1; D ambiguous. Per the germline V gene, CDR1 is MGHDK and CDR2 is SYGVNS. This CDR3 region has 15 residues. Deletions cut 2 bases from V and 10 bases from J, with 18 bases between. The CDR3 loop is CASSEREWPSVEQFF. The CDR3 nucleotides are TGTGCCAGCAGTGAAAGGGAATGGCCCTCAGTGGAGCAGTTCTTC.

This clone was counted a few times. The chain uses TRBV6-5 and TRBJ1-2; D gene ambiguous. The CDR3 extends over 14 amino acids. CDR1 is MNHEY and CDR2 is SVGAGI in the germline V gene. V shed 5 bases and J shed 5 bases, with 15 bases lying between them. CDR3 DNA sequence: TGTGCCAGCAGTGCGGGTCATGAGGGTTATGGCTACACCTTC. Translating gives CASSAGHEGYGYTF.

The gene calls are TRBV11-2 and TRBJ2-3, with D perhaps TRBD2 (6 bases). The CDR3 has 16 amino acids. CDR1 SGHAT and CDR2 FQNNGV come from the germline V gene. The V end lost 2 bases, the J end lost 4 bases, and 16 bases lay between the germline ends. CDR3 coding DNA: TGTGCCAGCAGCTTAAGGTCGACGGGAGTGTCAGATACGCAGTATTTT. Residues: CASSLRSTGVSDTQYF.

The chain couples TRBV7-2 to TRBJ2-7; D could derive from TRBD1 or TRBD2 (5 bases each). CDR1 SGHTA and CDR2 FQGNSA come from the germline V gene. V lost 5 bases to trimming and J lost 4 bases, with 21 bases between them. CDR3 length equals 16 residues. DNA for the CDR3: TGTGCCAGCAGCGAAGGGACCGCGATTCTTGGGTACGAGCAGTACTTC. Its protein is CASSEGTAILGYEQYF.

The chain recombines TRBV18 with TRBJ2-7; TRBD1 matches 10 bases. This CDR3 spans 15 amino acids. Trimming cost V 4 bases and J 3 bases; bases outside gene matches: 6. Germline loops: CDR1 KGHSH, CDR2 LQKENI. The CDR3 reads CASSRTGTGVYEQYF. The DNA for the CDR3 is TGTGCCAGCTCACGGACCGGGACAGGGGTCTACGAGCAGTACTTC.

This chain joins TRBV14 and TRBJ2-1, with a possible D match to TRBD2 (6 bases). The ends were cut back, 0 bases at V and 2 bases at J, with 8 bases in the middle. The germline CDR1 and CDR2 sequences are SGHDN and FVKESK. This CDR3 has 15 amino acids. This chain's CDR3 is CASSQDPGAYNEQFF. CDR3 nucleotide sequence: TGTGCCAGCAGCCAAGATCCGGGAGCCTACAATGAGCAGTTCTTC.

The rearrangement links TRBV18 to TRBJ1-2; D ambiguous. The CDR3 is 13 residues long. Germline CDR1 KGHSH, CDR2 LQKENI. Between the trimmed V and J ends, which lost 3 bases and 2 bases, there was a span of 7 bases. CDR3: CASSPEQNYGYTF. The CDR3 DNA is TGTGCCAGCTCACCGGAACAGAACTATGGCTACACCTTC.

This sequence joins TRBV29-1 and TRBJ1-5; tentatively, D is TRBD1 (5 bases). Germline V gene data show CDR1 as SQVTM and CDR2 as ANQGSEA. The CDR3 contains 13 residues. V gave up 5 bases and J gave up 7 bases, with 15 bases separating them. CDR3 region: CSVKGPGRQPQHF. CDR3 coding DNA: TGCAGCGTTAAGGGTCCAGGGAGGCAGCCCCAGCATTTT.

The V call is TRBV19, the J call TRBJ2-7; D possibly matches TRBD1 or TRBD2 (5 bases each). CDR3 length: 15 residues. Trimming cost V 5 bases and J 2 bases, with 16 bases left between them. Germline V CDR1 and CDR2: LNHDA, SQIVND (reference sequence). Written as DNA, the CDR3 is TGTGCCAGTAGTCGGGACGTTCGACCCCCCTACGAGCAGTACTTC. Encoded protein: CASSRDVRPPYEQYF.

This chain uses TRBV7-3 with TRBJ1-1; D unresolved. The CDR3 covers 14 residues. V gave up 4 bases and J gave up 6 bases, with 15 bases separating them. Germline V gene sequence: CDR1 SGHTA, CDR2 FQGTGA. CDR3 sequence: CASSSALAGAEAFF. CDR3 DNA sequence: TGTGCCAGCAGCTCTGCACTGGCTGGGGCTGAAGCTTTCTTT.